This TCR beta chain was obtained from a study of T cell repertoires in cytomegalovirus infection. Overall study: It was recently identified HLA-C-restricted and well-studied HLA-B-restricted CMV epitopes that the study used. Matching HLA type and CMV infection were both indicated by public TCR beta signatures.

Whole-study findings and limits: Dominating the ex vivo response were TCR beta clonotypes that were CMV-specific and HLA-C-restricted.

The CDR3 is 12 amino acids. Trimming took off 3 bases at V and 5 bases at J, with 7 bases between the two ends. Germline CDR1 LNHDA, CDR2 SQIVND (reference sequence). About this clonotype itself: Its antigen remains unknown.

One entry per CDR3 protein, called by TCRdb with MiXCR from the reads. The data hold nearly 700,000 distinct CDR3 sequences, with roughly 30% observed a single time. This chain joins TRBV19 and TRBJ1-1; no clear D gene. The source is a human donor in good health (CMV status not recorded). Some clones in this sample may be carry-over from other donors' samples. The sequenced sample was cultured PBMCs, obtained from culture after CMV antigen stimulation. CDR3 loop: CASSMVGTEAFF. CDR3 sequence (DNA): TGTGCCAGTAGTATGGTTGGAACTGAAGCTTTCTTT.